This TCR beta chain was captured by sequencing in a study of T cell responses to AZD1222 COVID-19 vaccine. Study overall: The study pooled second doses at about 4 or about 12 weeks. Points from the study as a whole: Donors skewed white British and female; clonal diversity was possibly underestimated. An increase in Spike-specific TCR breadth and depth was observed after two AZD1222 doses.

The repertoire was sequenced with immunoSEQ multiplex PCR; TCRdb's copy has only in-frame clones and lacks some. This sample carries approximately 150,000 clones, approximately 86% of them seen once, and the ten largest clones take 2% to 3%. As regards this clone: Its antigen remains unknown.

Trimming stripped 0 bases from V and 8 bases from J, with 8 bases between. This CDR3 comprises 13 residues. From germline, CDR1 is SGHRS and CDR2 YFSETQ. The material was peripheral blood, obtained on day 0 of AZD1222 vaccination. The TCR was taken from an adult in good health. V gene TRBV5-1 combines with J gene TRBJ1-4; D remains ambiguous. Written as DNA, the CDR3 is TGCGCCAGCAGCTTGGACAATGAGGAAAAACTGTTTTTT. Its protein product is CASSLDNEEKLFF. The whole variable domain, filled in from reference TRBV5-1 and TRBJ1-4, reads KAGVTQTPRYLIKTRGQQVTLSCSPISGHRSVSWYQQTPGQGLQFLFEYFSETQRNKGNFPGRFSGRQFSNSRSEMNVSTLELGDSALYLCASSLDNEEKLFFGSGTQLSVL.